This T cell receptor (beta chain) appears in the sequencing data of a study of T cells in Graves' hyperthyroidism and ophthalmopathy (dated by TCRdb to the late 2010s). Context from the whole study: Peripheral blood samples were taken at the time of initial diagnosis, prior to any treatment. To identify distinguishing TCR V-J signatures, a discovery cohort of around 100 patients was used, comprising 43 with Graves' ophthalmopathy and approximately 58 with stable Graves' hyperthyroidism. Prospective prediction of ophthalmopathy was tested in an independent validation cohort of approximately 18 hyperthyroidism patients and around 16 patients who later progressed to ophthalmopathy. The 95 to 100 discovery patients were divided at random into training and test sets in a 7:3 ratio. Thyroid tissue and blood T-cell repertoires from several Graves' hyperthyroidism patients were also compared in the study. Once sampling was done, hyperthyroidism patients were given methimazole at a starting dose of 30 mg daily, whereas ophthalmopathy patients were given high-dose intravenous methylprednisolone. The paper reports TCR Vbeta CDR3 sequencing of 140 or so peripheral blood samples: approximately 41 ophthalmopathy, about 75 hyperthyroidism and around 17 progressor patients.

Stable Graves' hyperthyroidism was defined as no progression to ophthalmopathy during 18 months of follow-up. Hyperthyroidism patients were newly diagnosed, had a disease duration of under 2 months, and were aged 18 to 65 years. Exclusion was applied to patients with uncontrolled infections, other autoimmune diseases, pregnancy or lactation. Diagnoses relied on clinical symptoms, serum thyroxine and TRAb, thyroid ultrasound and orbital computed tomography. PBMCs were separated from 8 to 10 ml of fresh peripheral blood using Ficoll-Paque density gradient centrifugation. Trizol reagent was used to extract total RNA, and RNA quality was then checked on an Agilent 2100 Bioanalyzer. This clonotype was recorded a few times. The clone's antigen remains unknown. Base qualities are not recorded, but no much larger clone differs from it by a single base. Findings and caveats that apply to the study as a whole: No statistical method was used to fix the sample size in advance, and group allocation was not hidden from the investigators. A 13 V-J signature model separated ophthalmopathy from stable hyperthyroidism, with about 90% sensitivity and 81.08% specificity in cross-validation and 80%/75% in testing. In validation, progression to ophthalmopathy was predicted by the model with 70.59% sensitivity and around 76% specificity, a median of approximately 7.1 months before onset. Most expanded thyroid clonotypes (frequency above 0.001) were also detected in blood, a finding suggesting that blood repertoires may reflect thyroid immune responses.

The TCR beta CDR3 regions were amplified from RNA transcripts. For the first round of RT-PCR on the TCR CDR3, the HTBI primer set was used together with the Qiagen OneStep RT-PCR kit. A second multiplex PCR round built the libraries, followed by size selection and purification. Paired-end sequencing of the libraries was performed with 100 bp reads on an Illumina HiSeq2000. The original pipeline was this. SOAPnuke was used to process the raw data, removing reads that contained adapters or uncalled bases, had a mean Phred below 15, or lacked an exact match to the constant primer or identifier. COPE v1.2.5 was used to merge high-quality paired reads, and clonotypes were defined as unique nucleotide sequences. MiTCR v1.1 was used to align the clonotypes against IMGT TRBV, TRBD and TRBJ reference segments. The analysis included only V-J combinations with a frequency above 0.0001, which together covered roughly 99% of the repertoires. A TCS score was defined as the ratio between F50 (clonal expansion) and ExV (chaos), using BLOSUM62-based TCRdist between CDR3 peptides within each V-J. Welch's t-statistics and random forest reduced fewer than 550 V-J features to 10 to 15, which were used in a naive Bayes classifier (R e1071). The public sequencing data were trimmed at Q25 with fastp and processed into clonotypes with MiXCR by TCRdb, which kept only in-frame beta chains. One record per CDR3 amino acid sequence lists the most common genes and DNA. These V and J calls derive from TCRdb rather than the authors' analysis. Here the sample has about 360,000 distinct CDR3 sequences; around 13% occur a single time. Roughly 9.2% of the sample lies in the top ten.

CDR1 and CDR2 were assigned from the germline V gene as KGHSH and LQKENI. From cysteine to phenylalanine, the CDR3 is 16 amino acids long. Only CDR3 DNA remains: 48 bases, in frame from the first base. V and J lose 2 bases and 4 bases, and a span of 17 bases separates them. The sample comprised blood. The rearranged chain carries TRBV18 and TRBJ1-2; the D gene lacks a confident call. This receptor was identified in a woman aged 18-29 years with Graves' hyperthyroidism. In nucleotides, the sequence is TGTGCCAGCTCACCAAAAAGGGAGGCAGTGCTCTATGGCTACACCTTC. It codes for CASSPKREAVLYGYTF.